The source of this TCR beta chain is a study of blood T cell repertoires in COVID-19. Across the study: There were acute and convalescent COVID-19 samples, and they came from the United States, Italy and Spain. From T cells, B-cell-depleted T cells, or PBMCs came the material, which was cDNA or gDNA.

The germline CDR1 and CDR2 sequences are MDHEN and SYDVKM. Trimming cost V 6 bases and J 3 bases; bases outside gene matches: 10. The length of the CDR3 is 16 residues. Original analysis: Reference gene primer amplification gave estimated nucleated cell counts. Generated by immunoSEQ multiplex PCR, the TCRdb table keeps only in-frame clones and is missing some. V and J calls and clone size come straight from that table; D and trimming were deduced from the DNA. This sample has 250,000 or so clones, with about four fifths found just once. In its sample, this clone was seen once. The chain recombines TRBV28 with TRBJ2-2, with 7 bases lining up with TRBD2. The sequence was obtained from a woman aged 40 to 50 who had recovered from COVID-19. The sample comprised peripheral blood. The CDR3 is CASRTHGGTYTGELFF. In DNA, the CDR3 is TGTGCCAGCAGAACGCACGGGGGGACTTACACCGGGGAGCTGTTTTTT.